This T cell receptor beta chain was captured by sequencing in a study of cytomegalovirus exposure and HLA in healthy donors. General study points: When analyzed later, a missense DCLRE1C variant was found to be linked to TCR beta V- and J-gene trimming.

As to this clone: What it recognizes is unknown.

In the PCR, 60 Vbeta and 13 Jbeta primers were used. The assay was immunoSEQ multiplex PCR, and TCRdb's table has in-frame clones only and misses some. This sample has 150,000 to 180,000 clones, with 65% to 85% found just once. The TCR originated in a man between 18 and 35 years old in good health and CMV-seronegative. What was sequenced was PBMCs.

The CDR3 bases are TGTGCCAGCAGTCCATCCCCAGGAAGGTCCTATGGCTACACCTTC. Residues: CASSPSPGRSYGYTF. The rearrangement uses TRBV6-5 and TRBJ1-2; D remains unclear. The V gene lost 5 bases and the J gene lost 4 bases, with 17 bases spanning the gap. CDR1 MNHEY and CDR2 SVGAGI come from the germline V gene. CDR3 size: 15 residues.